These T cell receptor beta chains were read from a single sample in a study of blood T cell repertoires in COVID-19. Profiled with immunoSEQ multiplex PCR; TCRdb holds only in-frame clones, not every one. This table holds some 56,000 clones, more than 70% found once. Source material: peripheral blood. These receptors were taken from a man in his 60s with acute or convalescent COVID-19. The CDR3 runs from the conserved cysteine through the conserved F or W. Each record gives: V gene, J gene, D gene, clone size, CDR3 protein, CDR3 DNA. The D gene is left open where the match is weak. A row's size may be missing; if present it is once, few, many or a size class.

TRBV9	TRBJ1-1	.	large	CASSPRGNQNTEAFF	TGTGCCAGCAGCCCTAGAGGCAACCAGAACACTGAAGCTTTCTTT
TRBV3-1/TRBV3-2	TRBJ2-1	.	.	CASSLQGNPYNEQFF	TGTGCCAGCAGCCTTCAGGGTAACCCCTACAATGAGCAGTTCTTC
TRBV27	TRBJ2-3	.	.	CASSLSRLDTQYF	TGTGCCAGCAGTCTCTCTCGACTAGATACGCAGTATTTT
TRBV6-5	TRBJ1-4	.	.	CASSLAMGGKLFF	TGTGCCAGCAGTCTCGCCATGGGAGGAAAACTGTTTTTT
TRBV6-6	TRBJ1-2	.	.	CASSRRGDYGYTF	TGTGCCAGCAGCCGCCGGGGGGACTATGGCTACACCTTC
TRBV2	TRBJ2-1	TRBD2	.	CASSPSGSYNEQFF	TGTGCCAGCAGCCCTAGCGGCTCCTACAATGAGCAGTTCTTC
TRBV6-4	TRBJ1-2	.	.	CASSDSKTGQVYGYTF	TGTGCCAGCAGTGACTCGAAAACAGGGCAGGTCTATGGCTACACCTTC
TRBV28	TRBJ1-5	TRBD1	once	CASSSGQGVNQPQHF	TGTGCCAGCAGTTCCGGACAGGGAGTCAATCAGCCCCAGCATTTT
TRBV25-1	TRBJ2-7	TRBD1	.	CASSGWTGGPHEQYF	TGTGCCAGCAGTGGTTGGACAGGGGGCCCCCACGAGCAGTACTTC
TRBV27	TRBJ2-7	.	.	CASSFSGGGAYEQYF	TGTGCCAGCAGTTTTAGTGGCGGTGGTGCCTACGAGCAGTACTTC
TRBV6-5	TRBJ2-5	.	once	CASSYPSRPETQYF	TGTGCCAGCAGTTACCCCTCGCGGCCAGAGACCCAGTACTTC
TRBV7-2	TRBJ2-7	TRBD2	.	CASSANTRILAGGPHEQYF	TGTGCCAGCAGCGCCAACACTCGTATACTAGCGGGGGGGCCCCACGAGCAGTACTTC
TRBV9	TRBJ1-2	.	.	CASSVAGVNYGYTF	TGTGCCAGCAGCGTAGCAGGGGTGAACTATGGCTACACCTTC
TRBV7-9	TRBJ2-3	TRBD1	.	CASSPGQGVDTQYF	TGTGCCAGCAGCCCGGGACAGGGGGTAGATACGCAGTATTTT
TRBV2	TRBJ1-2	.	.	CASSEGRFRVTF	TGTGCCAGCAGTGAAGGGCGGTTTCGGGTCACCTTC
TRBV7-9	TRBJ2-1	TRBD1	.	CASSRGMGQGSRNEQFF	TGTGCCAGCAGCCGGGGTATGGGACAGGGGAGTCGGAATGAGCAGTTCTTC
TRBV5-4	TRBJ2-1	.	.	CASSRTHDSEQFF	TGTGCCAGCAGCCGGACACACGATAGTGAGCAGTTCTTC
TRBV28	TRBJ2-1	TRBD2	.	CASSFRTSAYNEQFF	TGTGCCAGCAGTTTCCGGACTAGCGCTTACAATGAGCAGTTCTTC
TRBV6-2/TRBV6-3	TRBJ1-1	.	few	CASSYVANTEAFF	TGTGCCAGCAGTTACGTGGCGAACACTGAAGCTTTCTTT
TRBV21-1	TRBJ1-4	.	.	CASSKGKGPVFATNEKLFF	TGTGCCAGCAGCAAAGGAAAGGGGCCGGTCTTTGCAACTAATGAAAAACTGTTTTTT
TRBV14	TRBJ2-5	.	.	CASSQGLAHQETQYF	TGTGCCAGCAGCCAAGGGCTAGCGCACCAAGAGACCCAGTACTTC
TRBV5-8	TRBJ1-2	TRBD1	.	CASSPQGFGYTF	TGTGCCAGCAGCCCACAGGGGTTTGGCTACACCTTC
TRBV11-2	TRBJ2-2	.	few	CASRAPGANTGELFF	TGTGCCAGCAGGGCGCCGGGGGCGAACACCGGGGAGCTGTTTTTT
TRBV18	TRBJ2-2	.	.	CASSLTTGSTGELFF	TGTGCCAGCTCACTAACTACAGGGTCCACCGGGGAGCTGTTTTTT
TRBV19	TRBJ2-1	TRBD2	.	CASSLSGDLSDEQFF	TGTGCCAGTAGTCTTAGCGGGGACCTCAGCGATGAGCAGTTCTTC
TRBV2	TRBJ1-6	.	.	CASSTGSPLHF	TGTGCCAGCAGTACAGGTTCACCCCTCCACTTT
TRBV5-6	TRBJ2-7	.	.	CASSWGTISYEQYF	TGTGCCAGCAGCTGGGGGACAATCTCCTACGAGCAGTACTTC
TRBV30	TRBJ1-4	TRBD1	.	CAGAGGTNEKLFF	TGTGCCGGGGCAGGGGGGACTAATGAAAAACTGTTTTTT
TRBV5-8	TRBJ2-7	.	.	CASSLEGVGEQYF	TGTGCCAGCAGCTTAGAGGGAGTGGGCGAGCAGTACTTC
TRBV6-5	TRBJ2-7	.	.	CASSPRRRGYEQYF	TGTGCCAGCAGTCCGAGGCGGCGGGGATACGAGCAGTACTTC
TRBV28	TRBJ2-7	.	.	CASSLSNYEQYF	TGTGCCAGCAGTTTGTCAAACTACGAGCAGTACTTC
TRBV5-1	TRBJ1-4	.	once	CASSLWGQEDEKLFF	TGCGCCAGCAGCTTGTGGGGACAAGAGGATGAAAAACTGTTTTTT
TRBV9	TRBJ1-3	.	.	CASSVGGTTGNTIYF	TGTGCCAGCAGCGTAGGCGGTACTACTGGAAACACCATATATTTT
TRBV9	TRBJ2-3	TRBD2	.	CASSVGLAGGPTDTQYF	TGTGCCAGCAGCGTAGGACTAGCGGGGGGTCCCACAGATACGCAGTATTTT
TRBV2	TRBJ1-2	.	.	CASTPGNYGYTF	TGTGCCAGCACCCCAGGAAACTATGGCTACACCTTC
TRBV5-1	TRBJ2-2	TRBD1	.	CASSPRTGGTGELFF	TGCGCCAGCAGCCCCAGGACAGGGGGCACCGGGGAGCTGTTTTTT
TRBV28	TRBJ2-1	TRBD2	.	CASRGSGVYNEQFF	TGTGCCAGCAGGGGTAGCGGGGTGTACAATGAGCAGTTCTTC
TRBV5-4	TRBJ1-1	TRBD1	.	CASSPDRIGTEAFF	TGTGCCAGCAGCCCGGACAGGATCGGCACTGAAGCTTTCTTT
TRBV28	TRBJ1-2	.	.	CASRAPGGRQGYTF	TGTGCCAGCAGGGCCCCCGGGGGGCGCCAAGGCTACACCTTC
TRBV5-1	TRBJ2-1	TRBD2	.	CASSIGTSGGSYNEQFF	TGCGCCAGCAGCATTGGGACTAGCGGGGGGTCATACAATGAGCAGTTCTTC
TRBV28	TRBJ2-1	.	.	CASGKSPGSYNEQFF	TGTGCCAGCGGCAAGTCCCCGGGCTCCTACAATGAGCAGTTCTTC
TRBV2	TRBJ1-2	TRBD1	.	CASATGGYGYTF	TGTGCCAGCGCGACAGGGGGATATGGCTACACCTTC
TRBV5-1	TRBJ2-5	TRBD2	.	CASSLLPIPLAGGRRETQYF	TGCGCCAGCAGCTTGTTGCCCATTCCGCTAGCGGGGGGCCGCCGGGAGACCCAGTACTTC
TRBV3-1/TRBV3-2	TRBJ2-5	TRBD2	once	CASRLAGQETQYF	TGTGCCAGCAGGTTAGCGGGCCAAGAGACCCAGTACTTC
TRBV5-1	TRBJ1-4	.	.	CASSPEGWGTNEKLFF	TGCGCCAGCAGCCCGGAGGGGTGGGGGACTAATGAAAAACTGTTTTTT
TRBV5-1	TRBJ2-7	.	.	CASHPQGLNSYEQYF	TGCGCCAGCCATCCCCAGGGGCTGAATTCCTACGAGCAGTACTTC
TRBV11-2	TRBJ2-2	.	once	CASSTSGGTGELFF	TGTGCCAGCAGCACTTCGGGTGGGACCGGGGAGCTGTTTTTT
TRBV7-2	TRBJ1-6	.	few	CASSFTSPAASYNSPLHF	TGTGCCAGCAGCTTCACCTCCCCGGCGGCGAGCTATAATTCACCCCTCCACTTT
TRBV6-5	TRBJ1-2	.	.	CASSRGQNYGYTF	TGTGCCAGCAGCCGAGGACAGAACTATGGCTACACCTTC
TRBV28	TRBJ2-7	TRBD2	.	CASSLPGGGSSYEQYF	TGTGCCAGCAGTTTACCCGGGGGGGGGAGCTCCTACGAGCAGTACTTC
TRBV27	TRBJ1-1	.	few	CASTRGTLTEAFF	TGTGCCAGCACTAGGGGAACTCTTACTGAAGCTTTCTTT
TRBV7-3	TRBJ1-2	TRBD1	.	CASSSDRVYGYTF	TGTGCCAGCAGCTCGGACAGGGTCTATGGCTACACCTTC
TRBV27	TRBJ2-7	TRBD1	.	CASSLRDRTAEQYF	TGTGCCAGCAGTTTGAGGGACAGGACCGCCGAGCAGTACTTC
TRBV11-2	TRBJ2-7	TRBD2	.	CASSLAWTSRHEQYF	TGTGCCAGCAGCTTAGCTTGGACTAGCCGCCACGAGCAGTACTTC